This T cell receptor beta chain was identified in a study of blood T cell repertoires in COVID-19. Study-level information: COVID-19 samples collected from the United States, Italy and Spain covered acute and convalescent phases.

How the authors handled the data: Estimation of nucleated cell counts relied on the amplification of reference gene primers. Some clones are missing from TCRdb's copy, which holds only in-frame ones; the method was immunoSEQ multiplex PCR. Clonal size and the V and J genes are those of that table, whereas D and trimming came from the DNA. The sample contains 210,000 or so clones, around four fifths of which appear only once. This CDR3 is built from 15 residues. The V segment lost 1 base and the J segment 5 bases; nucleotides outside the gene matches: 1. The V gene's germline CDR1 is LGHNA and CDR2 YSLEER. This clone was observed a few times.

The chain recombines TRBV4-3 with TRBJ2-7; 14 nucleotides line up with TRBD2. The sample comprised peripheral blood. The clonotype comes from a woman aged 80 or over with active or convalescent COVID-19. As DNA, the CDR3 is TGCGCCAGCAGCCAAGGACTAGCGGGGGGGCACGAGCAGTACTTC. Its translation: CASSQGLAGGHEQYF.